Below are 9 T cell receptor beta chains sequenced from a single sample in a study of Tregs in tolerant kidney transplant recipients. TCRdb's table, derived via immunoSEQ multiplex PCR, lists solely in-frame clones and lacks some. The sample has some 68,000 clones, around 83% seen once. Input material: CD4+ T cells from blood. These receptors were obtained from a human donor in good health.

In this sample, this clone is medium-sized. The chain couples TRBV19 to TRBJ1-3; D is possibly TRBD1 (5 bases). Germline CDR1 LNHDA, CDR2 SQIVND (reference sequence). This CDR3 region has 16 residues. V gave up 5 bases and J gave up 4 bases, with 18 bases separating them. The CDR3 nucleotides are TGTGCCAGTAGTCCCTATCAGGGACGGCTCGGAAACACCATATATTTT. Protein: CASSPYQGRLGNTIYF.

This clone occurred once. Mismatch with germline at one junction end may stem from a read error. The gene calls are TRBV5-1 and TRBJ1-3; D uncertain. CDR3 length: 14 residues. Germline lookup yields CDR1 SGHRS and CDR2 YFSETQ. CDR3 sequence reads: CASSRGLSENTIYF. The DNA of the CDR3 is TGCGCCAGCAGCCGAGGGCTGTCTGAAAACACCATATATTTT.

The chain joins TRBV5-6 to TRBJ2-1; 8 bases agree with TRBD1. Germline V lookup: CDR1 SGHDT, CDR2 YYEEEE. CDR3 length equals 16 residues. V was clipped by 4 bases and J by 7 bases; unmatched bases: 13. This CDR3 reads CASSQGVTGVENEQFF. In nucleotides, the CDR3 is TGTGCCAGCAGCCAAGGGGTGACAGGGGTGGAGAATGAGCAGTTCTTC.

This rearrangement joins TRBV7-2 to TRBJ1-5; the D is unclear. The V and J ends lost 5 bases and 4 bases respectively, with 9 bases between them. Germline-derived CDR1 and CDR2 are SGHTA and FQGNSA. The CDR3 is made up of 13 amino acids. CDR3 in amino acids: CASSPDKNQPQHF. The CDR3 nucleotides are TGTGCCAGCAGCCCAGACAAGAATCAGCCCCAGCATTTT.

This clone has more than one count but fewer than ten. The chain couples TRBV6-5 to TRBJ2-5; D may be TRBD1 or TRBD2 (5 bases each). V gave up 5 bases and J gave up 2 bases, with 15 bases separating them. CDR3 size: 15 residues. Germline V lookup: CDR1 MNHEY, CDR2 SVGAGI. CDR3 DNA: TGTGCCAGCAGTCGACTGCCGGGACCACAAGAGACCCAGTACTTC. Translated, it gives CASSRLPGPQETQYF.

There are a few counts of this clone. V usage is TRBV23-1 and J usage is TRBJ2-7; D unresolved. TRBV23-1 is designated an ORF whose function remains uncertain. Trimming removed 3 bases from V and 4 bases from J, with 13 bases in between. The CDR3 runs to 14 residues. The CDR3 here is CASSQAPRYYEQYF. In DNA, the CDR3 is TGCGCCAGCAGTCAGGCCCCTAGGTATTACGAGCAGTACTTC.

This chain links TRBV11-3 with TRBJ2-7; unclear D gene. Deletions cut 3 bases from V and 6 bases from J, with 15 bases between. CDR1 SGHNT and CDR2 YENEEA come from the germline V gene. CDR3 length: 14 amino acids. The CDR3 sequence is CASSLLGFSGEQYF. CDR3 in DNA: TGTGCCAGCAGCTTGTTGGGCTTTTCGGGCGAGCAGTACTTC.

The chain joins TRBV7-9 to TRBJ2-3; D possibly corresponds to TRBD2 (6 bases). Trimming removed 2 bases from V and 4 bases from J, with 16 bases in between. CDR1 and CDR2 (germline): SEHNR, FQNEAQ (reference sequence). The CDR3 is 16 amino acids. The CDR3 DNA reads TGTGCCAGCAGCTTATATATCGGGAGAAGCCCAGATACGCAGTATTTT. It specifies CASSLYIGRSPDTQYF.

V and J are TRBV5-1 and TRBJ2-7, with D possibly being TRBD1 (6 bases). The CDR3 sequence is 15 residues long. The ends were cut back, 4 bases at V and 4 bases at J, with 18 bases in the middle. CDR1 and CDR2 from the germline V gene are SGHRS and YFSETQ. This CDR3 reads CASSLGTGSRYEQYF. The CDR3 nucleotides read TGCGCCAGCAGCCTTGGAACAGGGAGTAGGTACGAGCAGTACTTC.